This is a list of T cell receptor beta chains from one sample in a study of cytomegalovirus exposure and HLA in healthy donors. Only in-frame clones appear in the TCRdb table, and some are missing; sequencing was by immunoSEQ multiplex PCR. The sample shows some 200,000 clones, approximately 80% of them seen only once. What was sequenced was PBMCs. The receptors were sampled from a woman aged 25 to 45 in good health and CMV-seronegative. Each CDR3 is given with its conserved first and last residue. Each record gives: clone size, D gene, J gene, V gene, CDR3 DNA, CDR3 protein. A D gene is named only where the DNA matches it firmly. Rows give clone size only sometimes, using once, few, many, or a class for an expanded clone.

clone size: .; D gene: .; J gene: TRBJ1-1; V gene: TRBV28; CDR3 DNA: TGTGCCAGCAGGGGCCCCACTGAAGCTTTCTTT; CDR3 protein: CASRGPTEAFF
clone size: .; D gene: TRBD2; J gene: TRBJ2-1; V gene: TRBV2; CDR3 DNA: TGTGCCAGCAACCCTGGGCGGACTAGCGGGGTCTACAATGAGCAGTTCTTC; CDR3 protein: CASNPGRTSGVYNEQFF
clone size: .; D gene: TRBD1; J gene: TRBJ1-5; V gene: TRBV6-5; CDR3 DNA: TGTGCCAGCGGAAAAAACAGGGGGCAAGGGCAGCCCCAGCATTTT; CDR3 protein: CASGKNRGQGQPQHF
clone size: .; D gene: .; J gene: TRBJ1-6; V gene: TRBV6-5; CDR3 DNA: TGTGCCAGCAGTTACGTCAGGGATGACTCACCCCTCCACTTT; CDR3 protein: CASSYVRDDSPLHF
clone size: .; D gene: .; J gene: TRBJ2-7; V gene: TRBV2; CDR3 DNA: TGTGCCAGCAGACTAGGGTCGCGGGAGCAGTACTTC; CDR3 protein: CASRLGSREQYF
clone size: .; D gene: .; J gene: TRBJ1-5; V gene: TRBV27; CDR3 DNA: TGTGCCAGCAGTTTGTTGCTCTCCTCGGAGCAGCCCCAGCATTTT; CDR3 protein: CASSLLLSSEQPQHF
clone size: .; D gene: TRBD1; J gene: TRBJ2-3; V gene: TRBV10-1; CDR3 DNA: TGCGCCAGCAGTGAGGCGGACAGGGGTTTGAGTCAGCCCCAGTATTTT; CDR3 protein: CASSEADRGLSQPQYF
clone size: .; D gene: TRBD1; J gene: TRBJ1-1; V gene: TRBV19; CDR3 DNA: TGTGCCAGTAGCCTAGGACAGGGGGCGGGAGGATGGACTGAAGCTTTCTTT; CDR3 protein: CASSLGQGAGGWTEAFF
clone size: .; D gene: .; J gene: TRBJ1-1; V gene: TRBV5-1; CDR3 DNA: TGCGCCAGCAGCGCGGCAGGGCAGGCCTCTGAAGCTTTCTTT; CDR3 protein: CASSAAGQASEAFF
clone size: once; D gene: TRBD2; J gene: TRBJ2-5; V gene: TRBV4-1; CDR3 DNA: TGCGCCAGCAGCCAACTAGCGGGGGAGACCCAGTACTTC; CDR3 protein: CASSQLAGETQYF
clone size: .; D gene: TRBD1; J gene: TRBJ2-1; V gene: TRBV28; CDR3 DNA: TGTGCCAGCAGTGTTCGGACAGGGTCCTACAATGAGCAGTTCTTC; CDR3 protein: CASSVRTGSYNEQFF
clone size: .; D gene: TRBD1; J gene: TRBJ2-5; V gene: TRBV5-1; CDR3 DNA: TGCGCCAGCAGCTTGGGGGGCAGACAGGGCGAGCAAGAGACCCAGTACTTC; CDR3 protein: CASSLGGRQGEQETQYF
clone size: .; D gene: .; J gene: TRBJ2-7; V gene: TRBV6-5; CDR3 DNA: TGTGCCAGCAGTTACTCGGGGGGTGGGTCTACGGAGCAGTACTTC; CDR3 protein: CASSYSGGGSTEQYF
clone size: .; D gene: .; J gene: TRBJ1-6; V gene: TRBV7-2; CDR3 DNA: TGTGCCAGCAGCTTTATGGGCGGGACCAATAATTCACCCCTCCACTTT; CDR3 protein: CASSFMGGTNNSPLHF
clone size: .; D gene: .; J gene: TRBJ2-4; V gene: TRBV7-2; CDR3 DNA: TGTGCCAGCAGCTTAGCGGGAGGGAGGGGGAACATTCAGTACTTC; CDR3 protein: CASSLAGGRGNIQYF
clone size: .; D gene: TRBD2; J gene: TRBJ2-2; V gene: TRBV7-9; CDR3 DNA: TGTTCCAGCAGCGCCCGGGGGGGCTTAAACACCGGGGAGCTGTTTTTT; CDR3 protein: CSSSARGGLNTGELFF
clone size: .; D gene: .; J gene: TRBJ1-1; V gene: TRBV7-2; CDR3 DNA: TGTGCCAGCAGCGTGACAGGGAACACTGAAGCTTTCTTT; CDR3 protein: CASSVTGNTEAFF